This T cell receptor (beta chain) was identified during a study of radiation and T cells in renal cell carcinoma. Study background: Nephrectomy followed 15 Gy stereotactic body radiation by 4 weeks.

Specified time point: baseline pretreatment blood. Treatment defined: 15 Gy SBRT to primary tumor, nephrectomy 4 weeks later. Germline V lookup: CDR1 SNHLY, CDR2 FYNNEI. This CDR3 comprises 14 residues. With 6 bases removed from V and 10 bases from J, the gap between germline ends came to 21 bases. Study findings and constraints: From baseline, blood top tumor clonotypes peaked at 2 weeks post-radiation.

Measured with immunoSEQ multiplex PCR; TCRdb has only the in-frame clones, and not every one. The sample has some 22,000 clones, approximately 80% seen once. Worth noting for this clone: What it binds is unknown.

The source of this sequence is a man aged 55 to 70 with renal cell carcinoma. Sequences were derived from blood, sampled from a patient whose treatment included radiotherapy and nephrectomy. The chain carries TRBV2 and TRBJ1-1, with TRBD1 as a possible D gene (6 bases). The CDR3 spells CASSKTGQGIRAFF. The DNA for the CDR3 is TGTGCCAGCAGCAAAACCGGGCAGGGGATTAGAGCTTTCTTT.